Each of the 7 T cell receptor beta chains below was sequenced from the same sample in a study of T-cell memory formation after mild COVID-19. One entry per CDR3 protein, called by TCRdb with MiXCR from the 5' RACE reads. The table records a few hundred thousand distinct CDR3 sequences, 21% of them present only once. Specimen: PBMCs or a T cell subset sorted from them (not recorded which). These receptors were obtained from an adult woman who had mild COVID-19 (a few samples of this study predate the infection). Cell type and time point are not known.

This clonotype was seen more than once but under ten times. The V gene is TRBV11-2, the J gene TRBJ2-2; TRBD2 matches at 9 bases. Trimming took 2 bases from V and 3 from J; bases not matched to a gene: 4. This CDR3 has 16 amino acids. Germline assignment: CDR1 SGHAT and CDR2 FQNNGV. The CDR3 sequence is CASSLQAGGYTGELFF. The CDR3 region has the DNA TGTGCCAGCAGCTTACAAGCGGGGGGCTACACCGGGGAGCTGTTTTTT.

This clonotype was counted only a few times. The V gene is TRBV15, the J gene TRBJ2-2; 10 nucleotides align to TRBD1. The germline V gene has CDR1 LNHNV and CDR2 YYDKDF (reference sequence). The CDR3 contains 16 residues. V shed 7 bases and J 4 bases; nucleotides not matched to a gene: 9. The CDR3 nucleotides are TGTGCCACCACCGGCGGGACAGGGGTACCCACCGGGGAGCTGTTTTTT. Translating gives CATTGGTGVPTGELFF. Together with reference TRBV15 and TRBJ2-2, the CDR3 gives the full variable domain: DAMVIQNPRYQVTQFGKPVTLSCSQTLNHNVMYWYQQKSSQAPKLLFHYYDKDFNNEADTPDNFQSRRPNTSFCFLDIRSPGLGDTAMYLCATTGGTGVPTGELFFGEGSRLTVL.

Only a few counts were recorded for this clonotype. The V gene is TRBV12-3 or TRBV12-4, the J gene TRBJ2-1, with 7 bases fitting TRBD1. V gave up 6 bases and J gave up 14 bases; unmatched junction bases: 10. The CDR3 is 12 amino acids. The CDR3 protein is CASSPRGLGKFF. The CDR3 nucleotides read TGTGCCAGCAGCCCAAGGGGGCTCGGGAAGTTCTTC.

This clonotype has just a few counts. The chain joins TRBV3-1 to TRBJ1-5; D is ambiguous. The CDR3 runs 14 residues. Germline V gene data show CDR1 as LGHDT and CDR2 as YNNKEL (reference sequence). V lost 1 base and J lost 6, with 10 bases in between. CDR3: CASSQGGGGQPQHF. The CDR3 DNA follows: TGTGCCAGCAGCCAAGGCGGAGGAGGTCAGCCCCAGCATTTT.

This clonotype was observed a few times. The chain is built from TRBV6-2 or TRBV6-3 and TRBJ2-7; 11 bases line up with TRBD2. From germline, CDR1 is MNHEY and CDR2 SVGEGT. Trimming cost V 5 bases and J 3 bases; bases outside gene matches: 6. CDR3 length: 15 amino acids. The CDR3, as DNA: TGTGCCAGCAGTCAAACTAGCGGGAGATTCTACGAGCAGTACTTC. This gives the protein CASSQTSGRFYEQYF.

The chain couples TRBV5-6 to TRBJ2-3, with D perhaps matching TRBD2 (5 bases). The CDR3 runs to 15 residues. Germline values: CDR1 SGHDT, CDR2 YYEEEE. The V end was cut by 2 bases, the J end by 3 bases, with 13 bases between. CDR3 in DNA: TGTGCCAGCAGCTTATCCGGGATTTGGACAGATACGCAGTATTTT. Protein: CASSLSGIWTDTQYF.

The chain couples TRBV12-3 or TRBV12-4 to TRBJ2-3; D is undetermined. The CDR3 spans 17 residues. Trimming removed 5 bases at V and 4 bases at J, with 22 bases between. CDR3: CASSPGQAVRLADTQYF. CDR3 bases: TGTGCCAGCAGTCCGGGTCAGGCGGTGAGATTGGCAGATACGCAGTATTTT.